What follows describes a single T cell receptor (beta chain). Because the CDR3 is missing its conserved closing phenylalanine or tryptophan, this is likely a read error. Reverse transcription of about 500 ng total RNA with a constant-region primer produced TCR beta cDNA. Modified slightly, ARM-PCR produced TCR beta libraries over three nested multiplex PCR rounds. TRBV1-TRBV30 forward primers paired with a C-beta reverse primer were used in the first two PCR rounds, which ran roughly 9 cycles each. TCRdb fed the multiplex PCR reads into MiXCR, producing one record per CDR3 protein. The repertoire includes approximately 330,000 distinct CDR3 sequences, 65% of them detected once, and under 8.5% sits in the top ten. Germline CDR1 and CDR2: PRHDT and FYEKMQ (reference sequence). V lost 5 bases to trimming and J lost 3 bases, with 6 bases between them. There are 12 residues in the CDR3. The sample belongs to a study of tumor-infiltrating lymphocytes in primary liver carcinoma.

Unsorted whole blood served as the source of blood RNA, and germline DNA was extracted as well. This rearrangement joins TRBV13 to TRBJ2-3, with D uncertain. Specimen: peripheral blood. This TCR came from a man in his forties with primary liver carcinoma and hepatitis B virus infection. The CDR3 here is CASSIRTDTQYI. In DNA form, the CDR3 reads TGTGCCAGCAGCATACGGACAGATACGCAGTATATT.